This T cell receptor beta chain was identified during a study of T cells in Graves' hyperthyroidism and ophthalmopathy. There were TCR beta CDR3 regions amplified from RNA transcripts. The HTBI primer set was used in a first-round RT-PCR of the TCR CDR3. Each CDR3 protein is one row after TCRdb ran MiXCR on the multiplex PCR reads. The data contain hundreds of thousands of distinct CDR3 sequences, 35% to 45% of them singletons. The length of the CDR3 is 14 residues. The germline V gene has CDR1 MNHNS and CDR2 SASEGT. V lost 6 bases, J lost 3 bases, and 6 bases stayed unmatched. Thyroid ultrasound and orbital computed tomography, with clinical symptoms and serum thyroxine and TRAb, informed diagnoses.

Input material: blood. The sequence derives from a man younger than 30 with Graves' hyperthyroidism. The rearrangement links TRBV6-1 to TRBJ2-7, with TRBD2 matching 9 bases. CDR3 bases: TGTGCCAGCAGGAGGCGGGAGGGCCTCTACGAGCAGTACTTC. Translation gives CASRRREGLYEQYF.